Listed here is a single T cell receptor beta chain. The data stem from a study of blood T cell repertoires in COVID-19. The CDR3 spans 13 residues. The ends were cut back, 5 bases at V and 3 bases at J, with 11 bases in the middle. The repertoire was sequenced with immunoSEQ multiplex PCR; TCRdb's copy has only in-frame clones and lacks some. Of about 81,000 clones listed, around 88% are singletons. This clonotype was sampled from a woman in her forties or fifties with acute COVID-19. Specimen: PBMCs or T cells enriched from blood (not recorded which). The chain uses TRBV12-3 or TRBV12-4 and TRBJ2-7; D is uncertain. This CDR3 reads CASSPIGVYEQYF. As DNA, the CDR3 is TGTGCCAGCAGTCCCATTGGAGTCTACGAGCAGTACTTC.